Listed here are 28 T cell receptor beta chains from one sample, sequenced in a study of early T cells in non-severe SARS-CoV-2 infection. TCRdb independently ran MiXCR on the 5' RACE reads; one entry per CDR3 protein. Altogether tens of thousands of distinct CDR3 sequences are present, about 15% being singletons, with the ten largest covering around 5.1%. The sample comprised whole blood. Source of these receptors: an adult who was a healthcare worker with PCR-confirmed SARS-CoV-2 infection or an uninfected control (not recorded which).

This clonotype was counted between two and nine times. The genes are TRBV27 and TRBJ2-1; a possible D gene is TRBD2 (5 bases). The CDR3 has 13 residues. Germline CDR1 MNHEY, CDR2 SMNVEV (reference sequence). V dropped 3 bases and J dropped 7 bases, with 10 bases sitting between them. The CDR3 loop reads CASSFGSGNEQFF. CDR3 nucleotides: TGTGCCAGCAGTTTCGGATCGGGAAATGAGCAGTTCTTC.

The chain couples TRBV28 to TRBJ2-3; weak D call: TRBD2 (6 bases). The germline CDR1 and CDR2 sequences are MDHEN and SYDVKM. The V and J ends lost 3 bases and 2 bases respectively, with 12 bases between them. CDR3 length: 15 residues. CDR3 in amino acids: CASSFNSGVTDTQYF. For the CDR3, the DNA is TGTGCCAGCAGTTTTAATAGCGGAGTCACAGATACGCAGTATTTT.

This clonotype is labeled medium-sized. The chain links TRBV7-9 to TRBJ2-5; the match to TRBD1 covers 8 bases. Germline-derived CDR1 and CDR2 are SEHNR and FQNEAQ (reference sequence). V lost 6 bases and J lost 4; bases outside the gene matches: 7. The CDR3 has 14 amino acids. The CDR3 DNA follows: TGTGCCAGCAGTCCCGGACAGGGACGAGAGACCCAGTACTTC. Its translation: CASSPGQGRETQYF.

The CDR3 nucleotides are TGCAGTGCTCTACCGGGACTAATCTCCTACAATGAGCAGTTCTTC. This gives the protein CSALPGLISYNEQFF. This chain connects TRBV20-1 to TRBJ2-1; 7 bases are shared with TRBD2. Germline CDR1 DFQATT, CDR2 SNEGSKA (reference sequence). This CDR3 region has 15 residues. After removal of 5 bases from V and 0 bases from J, the junction contained 7 bases not matched to a gene.

This clonotype was detected many times. J is TRBJ2-3 and V is TRBV11-2; TRBD2 aligns across 11 bases. The CDR3 runs 16 residues. Germline values: CDR1 SGHAT, CDR2 FQNNGV. V was clipped by 5 bases and J by 4 bases; unmatched bases: 8. CDR3 amino acids: CASSPYSGRAADTQYF. In nucleotides, the CDR3 is TGTGCCAGCAGCCCCTATAGCGGGAGGGCCGCAGATACGCAGTATTTT.

This clonotype has only a few counts. The V and J genes are TRBV5-5 and TRBJ1-5, with D tentatively TRBD1 (6 bases). V was cut by 4 bases and J by 7 bases, with 15 bases left in between. The CDR3 loop spans 14 amino acids. In germline, CDR1 is SGHKS, CDR2 YYEKEE (reference sequence). CDR3 region: CASSRTGSEQPQHF. The CDR3 nucleotides are TGTGCCAGCAGCCGAACAGGGTCGGAGCAGCCCCAGCATTTT.

The V and J genes are TRBV20-1 and TRBJ2-5, with D maybe TRBD2 (6 bases). The CDR3 sequence is 14 residues long. The V end was cut by 5 bases, the J end by 2 bases, with 15 bases between. Germline assignment: CDR1 DFQATT and CDR2 SNEGSKA (reference sequence). CDR3 in DNA: TGCAGTGCTCCTACTCGGACTACACAAGAGACCCAGTACTTC. Protein: CSAPTRTTQETQYF.

This clonotype was observed a few times. The chain joins TRBV20-1 to TRBJ1-6; the D is unclear. The ends were cut back, 1 base at V and 10 bases at J, with 17 bases in the middle. This CDR3 has 15 amino acids. Germline V CDR1 and CDR2: DFQATT, SNEGSKA (reference sequence). CDR3 protein: CSARVTPPLLSPLHF. The CDR3 nucleotides read TGCAGTGCTAGAGTAACCCCACCTCTCCTCTCACCCCTCCACTTT.

This clonotype was detected a few times. This sequence joins TRBV7-2 and TRBJ2-2; 9 positions match TRBD2. The CDR3 is made up of 18 amino acids. CDR1 and CDR2 from the germline V gene are SGHTA and FQGNSA. Germline trimming cut 2 bases from V and 6 bases from J; bases unmatched to any gene: 13. In DNA form, the CDR3 reads TGTGCCAGCAGCTTATACCAGTTAGCGGGAGCGGACTCCGGGGAGCTGTTTTTT. Its protein product is CASSLYQLAGADSGELFF.

There are a few counts of this clonotype. The chain joins TRBV9 to TRBJ2-1; D ambiguous. This CDR3 contains 14 residues. V was shortened by 0 bases and J by 6 bases, with 10 bases between the two germline ends. Per the germline V gene, CDR1 is SGDLS and CDR2 is YYNGEE. The CDR3 loop is CASSVASLSNEQFF. The CDR3 nucleotides read TGTGCCAGCAGCGTAGCGAGCCTATCCAATGAGCAGTTCTTC. The full variable domain, completed using reference TRBV9 and TRBJ2-1, is DSGVTQTPKHLITATGQRVTLRCSPRSGDLSVYWYQQSLDQGLQFLIQYYNGEERAKGNILERFSAQQFPDLHSELNLSSLELGDSALYFCASSVASLSNEQFFGPGTRLTVL.

This chain connects TRBV20-1 to TRBJ1-1; D call uncertain. Germline CDR1 DFQATT, CDR2 SNEGSKA (reference sequence). The V gene lost 5 bases and the J gene lost 1 base, with 8 bases spanning the gap. The CDR3 has 12 residues. CDR3 region: CSAQRSNTEAFF. CDR3 nucleotide sequence: TGCAGTGCTCAGAGGTCGAACACTGAAGCTTTCTTT.

This clonotype has only a few counts. The chain is built from TRBV5-6 and TRBJ2-1, with 15 bases lining up with TRBD2. V shed 6 bases, J shed 10 bases, and the junction held 11 bases outside the gene matches. This CDR3 has 16 residues. The V gene's germline CDR1 is SGHDT and CDR2 YYEEEE. The CDR3 loop reads CASIGTSGRLVGEQFF. The CDR3 bases are TGTGCCAGCATCGGGACTAGCGGGAGGTTGGTCGGAGAGCAGTTCTTC.

The chain couples TRBV20-1 to TRBJ2-7, with D possibly TRBD2 on 5 matching bases. Germline V lookup: CDR1 DFQATT, CDR2 SNEGSKA (reference sequence). The CDR3 totals 14 residues. V lost 3 bases to trimming and J lost 2 bases, with 14 bases between them. CDR3 region: CSASTIGKTYEQYF. CDR3 nucleotides: TGCAGTGCTAGTACGATCGGGAAGACCTACGAGCAGTACTTC.

The chain joins TRBV7-9 to TRBJ2-1; 10 bases are shared with TRBD1. Germline V gene sequence: CDR1 SEHNR, CDR2 FQNEAQ (reference sequence). Losses at the gene ends were 0 bases for V and 8 bases for J; bases not matched to a gene: 4. The length of the CDR3 is 15 residues. CDR3 coding DNA: TGTGCCAGCAGCTTAGCGCGACAGGGGGCCGATGAGCAGTTCTTC. Encoded protein: CASSLARQGADEQFF.

This chain connects TRBV7-3 to TRBJ2-5, with TRBD2 matching over 7 bases. This CDR3 comprises 16 residues. In germline, CDR1 is SGHTA, CDR2 FQGTGA. V was clipped by 4 bases and J by 4 bases; unmatched bases: 12. In DNA, the CDR3 is TGTGCCAGCAGCTCTAACCCTAGCGGTTTAGGAGAGACCCAGTACTTC. It specifies CASSSNPSGLGETQYF. Variable domain in full (rest from reference TRBV7-3 and TRBJ2-5): GAGVSQTPSNKVTEKGKYVELRCDPISGHTALYWYRQSLGQGPEFLIYFQGTGAADDSGLPNDRFFAVRPEGSVSTLKIQRTERGDSAVYLCASSSNPSGLGETQYFGPGTRLLVL.

The V gene is TRBV12-3 or TRBV12-4, the J gene TRBJ2-7; D possibly corresponds to TRBD2 (5 bases). With 5 bases removed from V and 0 bases from J, the gap between germline ends came to 14 bases. The CDR3 length is 15 residues. The CDR3 coding sequence is TGTGCCAGCAGTCGGGGATCCTTGAGCTCCTACGAGCAGTACTTC. Protein: CASSRGSLSSYEQYF.

The chain couples TRBV12-3 or TRBV12-4 to TRBJ1-1; D is possibly TRBD1 (5 bases). V lost 5 bases and J 4 bases, leaving 14 bases between the germline ends. This CDR3 is built from 14 residues. CDR3 protein: CASSPPGVTTEAFF. CDR3 DNA: TGTGCCAGCAGTCCCCCGGGGGTAACCACTGAAGCTTTCTTT.

This clonotype was seen a handful of times. The genes are TRBV20-1 and TRBJ2-7; 8 bases align to TRBD1. The V segment lost 5 bases and the J segment 5 bases; nucleotides outside the gene matches: 8. The length of the CDR3 is 13 residues. The germline V gene has CDR1 DFQATT and CDR2 SNEGSKA (reference sequence). In DNA form, the CDR3 reads TGCAGTGCTGGCAAGGACAGGGAAAACGAGCAGTACTTC. It yields the protein CSAGKDRENEQYF.

The sample holds a few counts of this clonotype. The chain joins TRBV27 to TRBJ2-6; D is uncertain. Per the germline V gene, CDR1 is MNHEY and CDR2 is SMNVEV (reference sequence). The CDR3 consists of 15 residues. Between the trimmed V and J ends, which lost 2 bases and 0 bases, there was a span of 5 bases. The DNA of the CDR3 is TGTGCCAGCAGTTTACCGGCCTCTGGGGCCAACGTCCTGACTTTC. It yields the protein CASSLPASGANVLTF.

Only a few counts were recorded for this clonotype. The V gene is TRBV21-1, the J gene TRBJ2-5. TRBV21-1 represents a pseudogene. This CDR3 has 14 amino acids. CDR3 DNA sequence: TGTGCCCCCCAAAGCAAGCGTTTAAGAGAGACCCAGTACTTC. Amino acids: CAPQSKRLRETQYF.

This clonotype was counted between two and nine times. The V gene is TRBV29-1, the J gene TRBJ1-5, with TRBD1 matching 10 bases. This CDR3 has 13 residues. With 4 bases clipped from V and 4 bases from J, the junction kept 1 base outside the gene matches. Germline lookup yields CDR1 SQVTM and CDR2 ANQGSEA. CDR3 in amino acids: CSVGDRGNQPQHF. CDR3 nucleotide sequence: TGCAGCGTTGGGGACAGGGGTAATCAGCCCCAGCATTTT.

The V gene is TRBV27, the J gene TRBJ2-1; 8 nucleotides line up with TRBD2. The CDR3 has 15 amino acids. J gave up 0 bases and V 7 bases, and 5 bases lay outside the gene matches. From germline, CDR1 is MNHEY and CDR2 SMNVEV (reference sequence). The CDR3 DNA reads TGTGCCAGCACGAACGGGAGGGCCTCCTACAATGAGCAGTTCTTC. As protein: CASTNGRASYNEQFF.

Only a few counts were recorded for this clonotype. The chain is built from TRBV9 and TRBJ2-5, with D tentatively TRBD2 (6 bases). CDR1 and CDR2 from the germline V gene are SGDLS and YYNGEE. The V and J ends lost 3 bases and 1 base respectively, with 10 bases between them. CDR3 size: 14 residues. The CDR3 here is CASSARDFQETQYF. In nucleotides, the CDR3 is TGTGCCAGCAGCGCAAGGGACTTCCAAGAGACCCAGTACTTC.

This clonotype came up a few times. The chain links TRBV20-1 to TRBJ1-5, with D uncertain. Germline V gene data show CDR1 as DFQATT and CDR2 as SNEGSKA (reference sequence). V was shortened by 3 bases and J by 5 bases, with 11 bases between the two germline ends. The CDR3 runs 13 residues. The CDR3 loop reads CSASNSMDQPQHF. The CDR3 DNA reads TGCAGTGCTAGTAACAGTATGGATCAGCCCCAGCATTTT.

The genes are TRBV20-1 and TRBJ2-3, with 10 bases matching TRBD1. The trim removed 5 bases at V and 3 bases at J, leaving 11 bases unmatched. The CDR3 extends over 16 amino acids. CDR1 and CDR2 from the germline V gene are DFQATT and SNEGSKA (reference sequence). The CDR3 here is CSAHPGTGDGTDTQYF. CDR3 bases: TGCAGTGCTCATCCTGGGACAGGGGACGGGACAGATACGCAGTATTTT.

This clonotype occurred many times. The chain combines TRBV20-1 with TRBJ1-1; D may be TRBD1 (5 bases). Trimming removed 6 bases at V and 0 bases at J, with 11 bases between. The CDR3 covers 13 residues. Germline V gene lookup returns CDR1 DFQATT and CDR2 SNEGSKA (reference sequence). The CDR3 DNA sequence: TGCAGTGCGAAGAGGGGAGTGAACACTGAAGCTTTCTTT. Translating gives CSAKRGVNTEAFF.

This clonotype was counted many times. This sequence joins TRBV10-2 and TRBJ1-2; D might be TRBD1 (6 bases). CDR1 and CDR2 from the germline V gene are WSHSY and SAAADI. The CDR3 runs to 14 residues. Trimming cost V 6 bases and J 4 bases, with 15 bases left between them. CDR3 DNA: TGCGCCAGCAGCTTAGGGGTGGGGGCCTATGGCTACACCTTC. Its protein is CASSLGVGAYGYTF.

The rearrangement uses TRBV29-1 and TRBJ2-1; tentatively, D is TRBD2 (5 bases). Per the germline V gene, CDR1 is SQVTM and CDR2 is ANQGSEA. This CDR3 has 13 residues. V lost 5 bases and J lost 3, with 11 bases in between. CDR3: CSVRRGNYNEQFF. The CDR3 nucleotides are TGCAGCGTTCGCCGGGGAAACTACAATGAGCAGTTCTTC.